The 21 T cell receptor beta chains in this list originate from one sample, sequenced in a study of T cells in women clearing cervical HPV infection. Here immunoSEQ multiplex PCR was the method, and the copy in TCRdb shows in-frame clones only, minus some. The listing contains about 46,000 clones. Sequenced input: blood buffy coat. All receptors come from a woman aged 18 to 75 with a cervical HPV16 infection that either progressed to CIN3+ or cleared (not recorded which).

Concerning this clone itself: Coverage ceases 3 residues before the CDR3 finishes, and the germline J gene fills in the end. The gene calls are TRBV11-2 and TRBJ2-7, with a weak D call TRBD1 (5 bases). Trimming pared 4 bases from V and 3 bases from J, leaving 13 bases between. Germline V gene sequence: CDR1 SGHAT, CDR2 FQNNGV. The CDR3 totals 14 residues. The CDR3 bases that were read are TGTGCCAGCAGCTACGACAGCTCCTTCTACGAG. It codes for CASSYDSSFYE. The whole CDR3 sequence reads CASSYDSSFYEQYF.

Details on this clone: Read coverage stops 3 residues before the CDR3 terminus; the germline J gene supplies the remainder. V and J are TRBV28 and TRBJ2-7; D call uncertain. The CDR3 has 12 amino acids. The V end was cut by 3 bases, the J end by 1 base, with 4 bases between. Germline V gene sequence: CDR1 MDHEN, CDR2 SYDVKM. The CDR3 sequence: CASSFLSYEQYF. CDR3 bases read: TGTGCCAGCAGTTTCTTATCCTACGAG.

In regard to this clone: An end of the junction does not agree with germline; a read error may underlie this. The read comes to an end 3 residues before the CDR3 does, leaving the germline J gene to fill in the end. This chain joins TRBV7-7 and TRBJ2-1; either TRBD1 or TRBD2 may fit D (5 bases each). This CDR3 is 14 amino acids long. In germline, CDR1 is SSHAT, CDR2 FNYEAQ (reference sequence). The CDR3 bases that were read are TGTGCTAGCAGCTTAGAGGGGTTCTACAATGAG. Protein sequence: CASSLEGFYNE. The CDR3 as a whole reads CASSLEGFYNEQFF. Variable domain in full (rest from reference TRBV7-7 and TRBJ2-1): GAGVSQSPRYKVTKRGQDVTLRCDPISSHATLYWYQQALGQGPEFLTYFNYEAQPDKSGLPSDRFSAERPEGSISTLTIQRTEQRDSAMYRCASSLEGFYNEQFFGPGTRLTVL.

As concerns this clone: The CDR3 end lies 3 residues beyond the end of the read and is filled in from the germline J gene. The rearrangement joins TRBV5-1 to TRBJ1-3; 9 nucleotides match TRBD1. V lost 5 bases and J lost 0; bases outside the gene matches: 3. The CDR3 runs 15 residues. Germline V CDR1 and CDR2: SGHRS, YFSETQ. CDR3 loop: CASRGTGISGNTIYF. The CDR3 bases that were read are TGCGCCAGCAGGGGGACAGGGATCTCTGGAAACACC.

CDR3 DNA (partial): TGTGCCAGCAGTGAAGAAGGGGGAGATCAGCCC. Translating it yields CASSEEGGDQP. The full CDR3 reads CASSEEGGDQPQHF. The chain is built from TRBV2 and TRBJ1-5, with a tentative D call TRBD1 (6 bases). The read finishes 3 residues shy of the CDR3 end, and the germline J gene is used to complete it. The CDR3 sequence is 14 residues long. CDR1 is SNHLY and CDR2 is FYNNEI in the germline V gene. The germline V and J ends were trimmed by 1 base and 5 bases, with 9 bases remaining between them.

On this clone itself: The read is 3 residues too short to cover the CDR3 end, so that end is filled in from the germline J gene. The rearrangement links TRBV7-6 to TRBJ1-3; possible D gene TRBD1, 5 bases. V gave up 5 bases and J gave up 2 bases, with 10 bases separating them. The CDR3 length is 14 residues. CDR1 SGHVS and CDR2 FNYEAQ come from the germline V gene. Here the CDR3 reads CASSRGTAGNTIYF. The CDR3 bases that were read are TGTGCCAGCAGCCGAGGGACTGCTGGAAACACC.

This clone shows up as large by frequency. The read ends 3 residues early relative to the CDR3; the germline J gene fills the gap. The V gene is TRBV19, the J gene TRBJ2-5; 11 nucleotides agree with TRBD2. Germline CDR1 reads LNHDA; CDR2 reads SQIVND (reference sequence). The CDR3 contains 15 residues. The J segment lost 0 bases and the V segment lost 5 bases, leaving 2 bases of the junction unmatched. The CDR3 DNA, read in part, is TGTGCCAGTAGTCAGGGACTAGCGGACCAAGAGACC. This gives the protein CASSQGLADQET. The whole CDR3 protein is CASSQGLADQETQYF.

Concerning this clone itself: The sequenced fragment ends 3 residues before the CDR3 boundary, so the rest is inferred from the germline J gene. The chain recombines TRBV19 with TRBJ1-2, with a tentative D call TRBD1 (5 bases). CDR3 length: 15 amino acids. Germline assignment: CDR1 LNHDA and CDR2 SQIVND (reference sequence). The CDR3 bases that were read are TGTGCCAGTACGGGCTTTAGCGGGGGGTTATACGAC. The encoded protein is CASTGFSGGLYD. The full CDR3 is CASTGFSGGLYDYTF.

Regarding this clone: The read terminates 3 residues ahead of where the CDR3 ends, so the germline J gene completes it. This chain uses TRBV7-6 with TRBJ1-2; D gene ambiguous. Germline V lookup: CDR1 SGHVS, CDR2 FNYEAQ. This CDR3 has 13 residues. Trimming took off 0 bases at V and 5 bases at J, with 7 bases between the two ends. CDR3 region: CASSLASGYGYTF. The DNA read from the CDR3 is TGTGCCAGCAGCTTAGCGTCGGGTTATGGC.

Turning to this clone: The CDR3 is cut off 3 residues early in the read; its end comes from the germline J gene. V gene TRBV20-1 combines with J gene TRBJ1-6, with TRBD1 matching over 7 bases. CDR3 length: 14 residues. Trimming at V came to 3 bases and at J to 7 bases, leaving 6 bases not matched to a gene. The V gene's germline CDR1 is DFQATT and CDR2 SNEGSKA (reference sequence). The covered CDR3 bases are TGCAGTGCTAGGGGGGACAGTGGGAATTCACCC. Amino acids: CSARGDSGNSP. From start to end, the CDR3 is CSARGDSGNSPLHF.

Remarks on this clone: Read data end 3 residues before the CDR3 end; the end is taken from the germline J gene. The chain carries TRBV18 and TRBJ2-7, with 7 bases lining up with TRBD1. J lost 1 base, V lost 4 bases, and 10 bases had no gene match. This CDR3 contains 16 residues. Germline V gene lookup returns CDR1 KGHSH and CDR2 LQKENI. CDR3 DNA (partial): TGTGCCAGCTCACTTTTCCGGGACAGCCTTTCCTACGAG. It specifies CASSLFRDSLSYE. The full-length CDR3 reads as CASSLFRDSLSYEQYF.

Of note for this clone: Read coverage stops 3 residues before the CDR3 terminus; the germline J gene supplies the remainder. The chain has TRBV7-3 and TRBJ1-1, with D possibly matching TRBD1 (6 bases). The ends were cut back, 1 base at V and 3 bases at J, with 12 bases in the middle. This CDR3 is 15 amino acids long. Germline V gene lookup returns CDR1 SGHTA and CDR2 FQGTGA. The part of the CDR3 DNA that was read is TGTGCCAGCAGCTTAATGGGTTCAGGGGACACTGAA. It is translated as CASSLMGSGDTE. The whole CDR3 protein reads CASSLMGSGDTEAFF.

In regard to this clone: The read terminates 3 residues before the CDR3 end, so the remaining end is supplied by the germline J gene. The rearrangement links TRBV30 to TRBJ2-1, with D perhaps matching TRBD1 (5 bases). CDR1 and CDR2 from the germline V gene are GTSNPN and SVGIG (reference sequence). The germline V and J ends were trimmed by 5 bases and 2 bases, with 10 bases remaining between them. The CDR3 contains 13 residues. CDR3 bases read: TGTGCCTGGCAGGGATTCGCCTACAATGAG. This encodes CAWQGFAYNE. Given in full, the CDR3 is CAWQGFAYNEQFF.

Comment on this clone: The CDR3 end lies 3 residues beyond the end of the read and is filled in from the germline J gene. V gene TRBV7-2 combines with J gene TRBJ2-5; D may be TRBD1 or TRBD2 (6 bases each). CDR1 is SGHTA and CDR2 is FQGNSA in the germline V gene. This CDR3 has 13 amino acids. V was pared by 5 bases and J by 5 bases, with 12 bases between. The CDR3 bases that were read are TGTGCCAGCAGCCCACAGGGAGGTGAGACC. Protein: CASSPQGGET. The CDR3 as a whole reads CASSPQGGETQYF.

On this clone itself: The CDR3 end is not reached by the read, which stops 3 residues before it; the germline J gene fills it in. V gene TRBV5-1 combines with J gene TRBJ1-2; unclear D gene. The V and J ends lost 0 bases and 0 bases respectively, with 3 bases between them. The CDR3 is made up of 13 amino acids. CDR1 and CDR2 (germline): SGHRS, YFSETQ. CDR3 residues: CASSLVTNYGYTF. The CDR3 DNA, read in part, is TGCGCCAGCAGCTTGGTCACTAACTATGGC.

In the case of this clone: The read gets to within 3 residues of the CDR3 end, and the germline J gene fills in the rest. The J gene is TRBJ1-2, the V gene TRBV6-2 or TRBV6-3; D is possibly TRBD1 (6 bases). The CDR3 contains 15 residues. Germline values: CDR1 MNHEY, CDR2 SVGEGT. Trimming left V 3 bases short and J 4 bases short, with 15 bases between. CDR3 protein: CASSYNGTRIYGYTF. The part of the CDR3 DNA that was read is TGTGCCAGCAGTTATAACGGGACACGGATCTATGGC.

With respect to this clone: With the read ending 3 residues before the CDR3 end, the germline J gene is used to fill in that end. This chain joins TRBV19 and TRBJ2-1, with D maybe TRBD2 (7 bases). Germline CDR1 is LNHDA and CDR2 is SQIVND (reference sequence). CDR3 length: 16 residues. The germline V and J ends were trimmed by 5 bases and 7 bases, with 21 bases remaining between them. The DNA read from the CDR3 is TGTGCCAGTAGTCCCCCGCGGTGGGAGGGGGTGAATGAG. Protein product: CASSPPRWEGVNE. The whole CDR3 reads CASSPPRWEGVNEQFF.

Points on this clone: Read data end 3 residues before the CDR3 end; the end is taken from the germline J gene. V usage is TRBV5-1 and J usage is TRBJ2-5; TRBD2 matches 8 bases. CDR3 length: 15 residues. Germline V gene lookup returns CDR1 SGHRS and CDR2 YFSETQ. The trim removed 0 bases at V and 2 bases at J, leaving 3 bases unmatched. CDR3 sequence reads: CASSLGGLVQETQYF. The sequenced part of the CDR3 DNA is TGCGCCAGCAGCTTGGGGGGACTAGTGCAAGAGACC.

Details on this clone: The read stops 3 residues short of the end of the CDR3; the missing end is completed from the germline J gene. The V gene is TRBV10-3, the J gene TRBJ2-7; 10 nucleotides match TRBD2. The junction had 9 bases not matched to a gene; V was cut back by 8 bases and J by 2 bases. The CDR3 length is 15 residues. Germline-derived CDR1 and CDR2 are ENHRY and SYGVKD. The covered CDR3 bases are TGTGCCATCTCTACTAGCGGGGAGATAACCTACGAG. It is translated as CAISTSGEITYE. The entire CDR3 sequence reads CAISTSGEITYEQYF.

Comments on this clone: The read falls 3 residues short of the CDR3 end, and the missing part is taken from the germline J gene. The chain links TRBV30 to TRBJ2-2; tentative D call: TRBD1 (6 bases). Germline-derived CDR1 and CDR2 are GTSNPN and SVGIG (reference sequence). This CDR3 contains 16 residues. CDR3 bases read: TGTGCCTGGAGTGTAAGCAGGACAGCGAGAAATTCACCG. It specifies CAWSVSRTARNSP. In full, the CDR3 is CAWSVSRTARNSPLFF. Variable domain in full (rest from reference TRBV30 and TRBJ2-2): SQTIHQWPATLVQPVGSPLSLECTVEGTSNPNLYWYRQAAGRGLQLLFYSVGIGQISSEVPQNLSASRPQDRQFILSSKKLLLSDSGFYLCAWSVSRTARNSPLFFGEGSRLTVL.

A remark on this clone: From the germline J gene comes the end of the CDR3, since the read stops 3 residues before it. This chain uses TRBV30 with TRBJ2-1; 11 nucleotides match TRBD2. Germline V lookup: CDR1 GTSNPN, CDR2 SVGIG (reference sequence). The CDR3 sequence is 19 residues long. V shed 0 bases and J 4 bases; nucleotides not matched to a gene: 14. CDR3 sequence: CAWSVLGLAEPPRYNEQFF. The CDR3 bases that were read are TGTGCCTGGAGTGTATTGGGACTAGCGGAGCCACCCAGATACAATGAG.